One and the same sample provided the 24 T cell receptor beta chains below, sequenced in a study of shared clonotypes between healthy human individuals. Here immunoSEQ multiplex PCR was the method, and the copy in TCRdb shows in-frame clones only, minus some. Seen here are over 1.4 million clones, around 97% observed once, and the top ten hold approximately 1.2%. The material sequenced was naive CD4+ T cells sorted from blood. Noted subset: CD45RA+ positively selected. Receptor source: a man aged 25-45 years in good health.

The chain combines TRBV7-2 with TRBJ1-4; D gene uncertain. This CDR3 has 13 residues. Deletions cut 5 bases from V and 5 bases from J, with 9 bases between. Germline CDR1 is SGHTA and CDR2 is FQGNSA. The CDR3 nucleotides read TGTGCCAGCAGCAGGGTTTCCAATGAAAAACTGTTTTTT. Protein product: CASSRVSNEKLFF.

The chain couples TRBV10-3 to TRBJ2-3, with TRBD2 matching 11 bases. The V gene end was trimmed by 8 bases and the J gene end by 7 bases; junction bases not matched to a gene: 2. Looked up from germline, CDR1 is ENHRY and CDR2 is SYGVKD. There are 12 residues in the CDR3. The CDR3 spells CAISTSGNTQYF. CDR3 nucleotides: TGTGCCATCTCGACTAGCGGGAATACGCAGTATTTT.

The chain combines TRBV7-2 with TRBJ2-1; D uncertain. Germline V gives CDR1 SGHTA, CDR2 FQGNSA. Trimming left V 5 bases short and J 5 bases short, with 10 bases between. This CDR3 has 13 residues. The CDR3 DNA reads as TGTGCCAGCAGCCTTACTTACAACAATGAGCAGTTCTTC. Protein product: CASSLTYNNEQFF.

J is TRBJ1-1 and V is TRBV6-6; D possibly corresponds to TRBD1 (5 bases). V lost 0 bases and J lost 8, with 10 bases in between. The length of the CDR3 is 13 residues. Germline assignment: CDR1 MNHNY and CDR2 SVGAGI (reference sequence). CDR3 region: CASSYSRDLEAFF. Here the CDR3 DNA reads TGTGCCAGCAGTTACTCTCGGGACCTCGAAGCTTTCTTT.

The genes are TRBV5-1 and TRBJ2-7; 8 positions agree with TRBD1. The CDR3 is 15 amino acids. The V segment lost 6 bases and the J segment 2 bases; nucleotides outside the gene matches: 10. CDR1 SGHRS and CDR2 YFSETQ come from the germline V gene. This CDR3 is CASISTDRETYEQYF. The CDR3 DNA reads TGCGCCAGCATCTCGACGGACAGGGAGACCTACGAGCAGTACTTC.

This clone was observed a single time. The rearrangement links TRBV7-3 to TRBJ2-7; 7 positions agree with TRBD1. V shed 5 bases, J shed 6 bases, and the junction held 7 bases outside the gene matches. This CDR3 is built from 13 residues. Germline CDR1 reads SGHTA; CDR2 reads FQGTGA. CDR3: CASSPWTGGEQYF. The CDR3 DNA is TGTGCCAGCAGCCCCTGGACAGGAGGCGAGCAGTACTTC. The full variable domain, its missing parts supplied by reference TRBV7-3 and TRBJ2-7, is GAGVSQTPSNKVTEKGKYVELRCDPISGHTALYWYRQSLGQGPEFLIYFQGTGAADDSGLPNDRFFAVRPEGSVSTLKIQRTERGDSAVYLCASSPWTGGEQYFGPGTRLTVT.

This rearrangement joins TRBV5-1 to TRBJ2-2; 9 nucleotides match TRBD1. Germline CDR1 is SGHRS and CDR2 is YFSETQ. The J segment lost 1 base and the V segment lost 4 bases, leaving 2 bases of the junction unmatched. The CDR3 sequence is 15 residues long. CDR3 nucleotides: TGCGCCAGCAGCCAGGACAGGGGGAACACCGGGGAGCTGTTTTTT. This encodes CASSQDRGNTGELFF.

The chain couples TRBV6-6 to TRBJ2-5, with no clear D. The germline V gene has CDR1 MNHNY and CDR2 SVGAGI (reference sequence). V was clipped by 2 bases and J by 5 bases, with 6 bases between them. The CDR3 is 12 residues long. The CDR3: CASSYIRETQYF. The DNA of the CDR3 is TGTGCCAGCAGTTACATCAGGGAGACCCAGTACTTC.

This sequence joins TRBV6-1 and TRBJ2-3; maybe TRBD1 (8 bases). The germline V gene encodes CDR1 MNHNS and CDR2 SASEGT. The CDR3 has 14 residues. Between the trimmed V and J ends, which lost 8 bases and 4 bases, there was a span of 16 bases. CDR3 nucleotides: TGTGCCAGCTCGAGACAGGGGAGGGCAGATACGCAGTATTTT. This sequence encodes CASSRQGRADTQYF.

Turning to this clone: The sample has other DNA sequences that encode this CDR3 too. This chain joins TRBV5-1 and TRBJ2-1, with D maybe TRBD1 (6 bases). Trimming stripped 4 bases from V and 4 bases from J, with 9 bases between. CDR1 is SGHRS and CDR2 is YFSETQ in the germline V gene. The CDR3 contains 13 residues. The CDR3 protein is CASSTTGYNEQFF. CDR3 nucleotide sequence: TGCGCCAGCAGCACTACAGGGTACAATGAGCAGTTCTTC. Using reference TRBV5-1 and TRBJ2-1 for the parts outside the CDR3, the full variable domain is KAGVTQTPRYLIKTRGQQVTLSCSPISGHRSVSWYQQTPGQGLQFLFEYFSETQRNKGNFPGRFSGRQFSNSRSEMNVSTLELGDSALYLCASSTTGYNEQFFGPGTRLTVL.

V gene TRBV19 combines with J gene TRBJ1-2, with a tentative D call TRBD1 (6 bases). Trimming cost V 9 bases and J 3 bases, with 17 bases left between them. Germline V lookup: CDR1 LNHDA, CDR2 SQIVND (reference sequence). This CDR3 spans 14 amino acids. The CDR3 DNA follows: TGTGCCAGCCAAGGGCACAGGGCGGACTATGGCTACACCTTC. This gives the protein CASQGHRADYGYTF.

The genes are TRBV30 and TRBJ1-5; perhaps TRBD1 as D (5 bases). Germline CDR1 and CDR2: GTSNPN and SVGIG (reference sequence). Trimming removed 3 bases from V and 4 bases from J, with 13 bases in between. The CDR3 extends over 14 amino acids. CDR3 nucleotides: TGTGCCTGGAGGCACGTGGGGCCGAATCAGCCCCAGCATTTT. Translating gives CAWRHVGPNQPQHF.

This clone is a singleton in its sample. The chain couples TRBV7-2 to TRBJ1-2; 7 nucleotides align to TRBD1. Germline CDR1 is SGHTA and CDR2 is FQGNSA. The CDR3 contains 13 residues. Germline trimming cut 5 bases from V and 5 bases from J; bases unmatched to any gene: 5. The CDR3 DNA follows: TGTGCCAGCAGCCGACAGGGAGAATATGGCTACACCTTC. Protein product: CASSRQGEYGYTF.

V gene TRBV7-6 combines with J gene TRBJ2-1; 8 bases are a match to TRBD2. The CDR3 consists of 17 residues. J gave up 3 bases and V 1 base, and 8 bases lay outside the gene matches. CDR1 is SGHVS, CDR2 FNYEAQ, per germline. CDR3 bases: TGTGCCAGCAGCTTAGGACAATTAGCGGGATTCTACAATGAGCAGTTCTTC. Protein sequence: CASSLGQLAGFYNEQFF.

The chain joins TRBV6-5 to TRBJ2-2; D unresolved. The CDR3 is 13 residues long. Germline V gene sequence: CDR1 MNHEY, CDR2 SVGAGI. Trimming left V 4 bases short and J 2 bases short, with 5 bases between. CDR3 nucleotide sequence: TGTGCCAGCAGTTGGGGTAACACCGGGGAGCTGTTTTTT. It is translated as CASSWGNTGELFF.

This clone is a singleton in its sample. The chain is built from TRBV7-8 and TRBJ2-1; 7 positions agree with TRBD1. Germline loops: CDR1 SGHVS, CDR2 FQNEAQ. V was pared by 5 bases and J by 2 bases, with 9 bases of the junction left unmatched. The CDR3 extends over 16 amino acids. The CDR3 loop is CASSPKTGPPYNEQFF. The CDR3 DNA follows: TGTGCCAGCAGCCCCAAGACAGGGCCCCCCTACAATGAGCAGTTCTTC.

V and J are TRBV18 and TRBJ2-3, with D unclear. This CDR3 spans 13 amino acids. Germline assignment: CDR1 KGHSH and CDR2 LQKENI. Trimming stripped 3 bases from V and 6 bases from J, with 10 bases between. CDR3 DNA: TGTGCCAGCTCACCGGGTGCGGCCGATACGCAGTATTTT. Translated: CASSPGAADTQYF. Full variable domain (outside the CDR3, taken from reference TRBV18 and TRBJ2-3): NAGVMQNPRHLVRRRGQEARLRCSPMKGHSHVYWYRQLPEEGLKFMVYLQKENIIDESGMPKERFSAEFPKEGPSILRIQQVVRGDSAAYFCASSPGAADTQYFGPGTRLTVL.

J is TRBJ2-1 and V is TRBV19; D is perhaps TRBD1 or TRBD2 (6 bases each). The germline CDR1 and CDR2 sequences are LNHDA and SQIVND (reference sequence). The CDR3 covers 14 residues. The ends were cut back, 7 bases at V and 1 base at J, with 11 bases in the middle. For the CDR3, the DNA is TGTGCCAGTATGAGGGGGGATTCCTACAATGAGCAGTTCTTC. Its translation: CASMRGDSYNEQFF.

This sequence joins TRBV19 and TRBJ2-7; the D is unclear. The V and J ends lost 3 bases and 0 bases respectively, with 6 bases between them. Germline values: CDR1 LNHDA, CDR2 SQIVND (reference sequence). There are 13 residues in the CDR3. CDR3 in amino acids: CASSIRVSYEQYF. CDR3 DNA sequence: TGTGCCAGTAGTATCCGGGTCTCCTACGAGCAGTACTTC.

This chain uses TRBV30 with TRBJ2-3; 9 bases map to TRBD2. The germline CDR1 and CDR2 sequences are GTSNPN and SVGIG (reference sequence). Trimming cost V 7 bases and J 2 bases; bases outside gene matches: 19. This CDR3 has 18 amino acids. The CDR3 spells CASLRGSGSEWDTDTQYF. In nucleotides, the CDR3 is TGTGCCTCCCTCCGGGGTAGCGGGAGTGAGTGGGACACAGATACGCAGTATTTT.

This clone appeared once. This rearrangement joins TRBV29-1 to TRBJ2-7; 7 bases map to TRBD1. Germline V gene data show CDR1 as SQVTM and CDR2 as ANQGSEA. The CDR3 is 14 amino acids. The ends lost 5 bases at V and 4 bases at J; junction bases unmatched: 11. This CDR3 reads CSVRQTRDSYEQYF. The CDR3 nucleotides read TGCAGCGTTCGGCAAACTCGGGACAGTTACGAGCAGTACTTC.

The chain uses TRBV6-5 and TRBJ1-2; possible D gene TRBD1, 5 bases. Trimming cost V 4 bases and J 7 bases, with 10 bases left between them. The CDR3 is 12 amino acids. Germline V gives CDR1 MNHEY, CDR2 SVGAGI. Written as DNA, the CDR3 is TGTGCCAGCAGTTCAGGGTCTCGTGGCTACACCTTC. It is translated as CASSSGSRGYTF.

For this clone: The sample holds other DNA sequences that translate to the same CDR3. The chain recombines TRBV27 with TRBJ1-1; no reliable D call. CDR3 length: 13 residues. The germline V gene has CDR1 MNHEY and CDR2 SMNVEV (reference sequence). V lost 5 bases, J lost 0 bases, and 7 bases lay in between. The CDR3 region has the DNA TGTGCCAGCAGTCGGACTGTGAACACTGAAGCTTTCTTT. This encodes CASSRTVNTEAFF.

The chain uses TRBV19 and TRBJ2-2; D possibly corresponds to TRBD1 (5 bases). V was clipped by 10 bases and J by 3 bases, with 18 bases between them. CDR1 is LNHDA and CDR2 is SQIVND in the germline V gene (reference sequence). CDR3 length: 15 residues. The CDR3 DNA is TGTGCCACCTTGGGAAGAGACAGACACACCGGGGAGCTGTTTTTT. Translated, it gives CATLGRDRHTGELFF.